This entry features one T cell receptor beta chain sequence. Its cognate antigen is unknown. The sample belongs to a study of shared clonotypes between healthy human individuals. Study results and caveats: In having few donors, the study represented limited genetic and exposure-history diversity. Non-shared clonotypes showed lower generation probabilities than clonotypes common to all four donors.

Every subset had its genomic DNA shared out evenly among several immunoSEQ plates. Sequenced by immunoSEQ multiplex PCR; TCRdb stores in-frame clones only, minus some. This sample has a few million clones, with around nine tenths found just once. This TCR derives from a young man in good health. What was sequenced was naive CD4+ T cells sorted from blood. Subset indicated: CD45RA+ positively selected.

The CDR3 DNA is TGTGCCAGCAGTCCGTCTGTGCGGCGGGAGGGCTACAATGAGCAGTTCTTC. Translation: CASSPSVRREGYNEQFF. V and J are TRBV2 and TRBJ2-1, with 9 bases aligning to TRBD2. With V trimmed by 5 bases and J by 3 bases, 11 bases remained unmatched. This CDR3 has 17 amino acids. CDR1 and CDR2 from the germline V gene are SNHLY and FYNNEI.